This TCR beta chain was observed in a study of blood T cells in healthy people across ages. Findings and caveats of the study: One million T cells yielded diversity estimates that were considered underestimates. Fewer expanded clones and more diversity marked long-lived versus aged donors.

Drawn from each donor were approximately 9.2 milliliters of peripheral blood. Alongside a J-beta primer mix, a sample-barcoded 5' primer served in a second PCR lasting about 6 to 12 cycles. In TCRdb, the 5' RACE reads were re-called with MiXCR into one record per CDR3 protein. Of fewer than 1,000,000 distinct CDR3 sequences in the sample, roughly 44% were seen once. Points on this clonotype: Its antigen remains unidentified.

The germline V and J ends were trimmed by 6 bases and 10 bases, with 21 bases remaining between them. This CDR3 has 14 residues. The V gene's germline CDR1 is MGHRA and CDR2 YSYEKL. The sequencing input was blood. The origin of this receptor is a man between 60 and 75 years old in good health. The V call is TRBV4-1, the J call TRBJ1-2, with D perhaps matching TRBD1 (5 bases). This chain's CDR3 is CASRTVGVSLDYTF. Here the CDR3 DNA reads TGCGCCAGCAGAACGGTGGGGGTAAGCCTTGACTACACCTTC.